Shown below are 27 T cell receptor beta chains from a single sample sequenced in a study of cytomegalovirus exposure and HLA in healthy donors. This PCR relied on a set of 60 Vbeta primers and 13 Jbeta primers. Profiling relied on immunoSEQ multiplex PCR, and the TCRdb table lists in-frame clones only, not all of them. The sample lists 150,000 to 160,000 clones, about 70% occurring once. Sequenced material: PBMCs. The receptors stem from a man between 18 and 29 years old in good health and CMV-seronegative.

This rearrangement joins TRBV6-5 to TRBJ2-7; possibly TRBD2 for D (5 bases). Trimming pared 1 base from V and 3 bases from J, leaving 10 bases between. Per germline, CDR1 MNHEY and CDR2 SVGAGI. This CDR3 is 14 amino acids long. The CDR3 nucleotides are TGTGCCAGCAGTTACTTGAGGGCAGACTACGAGCAGTACTTC. This translates into CASSYLRADYEQYF.

This sequence joins TRBV7-9 and TRBJ2-3; 10 bases are shared with TRBD1. CDR1 is SEHNR, CDR2 FQNEAQ, per germline (reference sequence). The CDR3 has 17 residues. Losses at the gene ends were 4 bases for V and 3 bases for J; bases not matched to a gene: 10. The CDR3 DNA is TGTGCCAGCAGCTCCTCCGGGACAGGGGCGAGGACAGATACGCAGTATTTT. Translated, it gives CASSSSGTGARTDTQYF.

The CDR3 DNA reads TGCGCCAGCAGTGGGACGTTGACAGGGGATTATGGCTACACCTTC. This encodes CASSGTLTGDYGYTF. The rearrangement links TRBV10-2 to TRBJ1-2; 8 bases are a match to TRBD1. CDR1 is WSHSY, CDR2 SAAADI, per germline. V was clipped by 4 bases and J by 5 bases; unmatched bases: 9. The CDR3 has 15 amino acids.

The gene calls are TRBV7-2 and TRBJ1-2; 8 bases align to TRBD1. J was trimmed by 4 bases and V by 5 bases; bases with no gene match: 9. CDR3 length: 15 residues. From germline, CDR1 is SGHTA and CDR2 FQGNSA. The CDR3: CASSHGQGTSYGYTF. The CDR3, as DNA: TGTGCCAGCAGCCACGGACAGGGAACGAGCTATGGCTACACCTTC.

This rearrangement joins TRBV6-5 to TRBJ2-7, with 7 bases matching TRBD1. CDR3 length: 13 residues. Germline CDR1 MNHEY, CDR2 SVGAGI. Trimming cost V 8 bases and J 5 bases; bases outside gene matches: 9. CDR3: CASSPTGNNEQYF. CDR3 coding DNA: TGTGCCAGCTCCCCGACAGGGAACAACGAGCAGTACTTC.

The chain has TRBV10-2 and TRBJ2-3; tentatively, D is TRBD1 (6 bases). The ends were cut back, 6 bases at V and 5 bases at J, with 12 bases in the middle. The germline V gene has CDR1 WSHSY and CDR2 SAAADI. The CDR3 extends over 13 amino acids. The CDR3 sequence is CASRDRGIDTQYF. Written as DNA, the CDR3 is TGCGCCAGCAGGGACAGAGGTATAGATACGCAGTATTTT.

The count of this clone is one. The chain employs TRBV19 and TRBJ2-2; perhaps TRBD1 as D (5 bases). From germline, CDR1 is LNHDA and CDR2 SQIVND (reference sequence). Trimming took off 2 bases at V and 13 bases at J, with 11 bases between the two ends. This CDR3 spans 12 amino acids. The CDR3 region is CASSIIQGVLFF. The CDR3 DNA follows: TGTGCCAGTAGTATAATCCAGGGTGTGCTGTTTTTT.

This clone was seen once. The chain carries TRBV19 and TRBJ1-1; a possible D gene is TRBD1 (6 bases). Germline values: CDR1 LNHDA, CDR2 SQIVND (reference sequence). The CDR3 totals 14 residues. With 2 bases removed from V and 1 base from J, the gap between germline ends came to 8 bases. The CDR3 bases are TGTGCCAGTAGTATAAGGGGGACGAACACTGAAGCTTTCTTT. It encodes CASSIRGTNTEAFF.

The gene calls are TRBV10-3 and TRBJ2-1; 9 bases are a match to TRBD1. Unmatched junction bases numbered 7, after V lost 6 bases and J lost 7 bases. The CDR3 totals 14 residues. From germline, CDR1 is ENHRY and CDR2 SYGVKD. CDR3 sequence (DNA): TGTGCCATCAGATTTTCCGGGACAGGGAATGAGCAGTTCTTC. Its protein is CAIRFSGTGNEQFF.

The chain links TRBV4-2 to TRBJ1-5, with D possibly matching TRBD1 (5 bases). Germline V gene data show CDR1 as LGHNA and CDR2 as YNFKEQ. The CDR3 runs to 15 residues. V dropped 8 bases and J dropped 0 bases, with 14 bases sitting between them. The CDR3 loop reads CASARAADSNQPQHF. The CDR3 nucleotides are TGTGCCAGCGCCAGGGCCGCAGATAGCAATCAGCCCCAGCATTTT.

The V gene is TRBV5-5, the J gene TRBJ2-2, with D possibly matching TRBD1 (6 bases). Looked up from germline, CDR1 is SGHKS and CDR2 is YYEKEE (reference sequence). The CDR3 length is 17 residues. The V end lost 3 bases, the J end lost 1 base, and 16 bases lay between the germline ends. This CDR3 is CASSWDLRGWNTGELFF. The CDR3 DNA sequence: TGTGCCAGCAGCTGGGACCTCAGGGGATGGAACACCGGGGAGCTGTTTTTT.

The table lists this clone with a count of one. V is TRBV5-1 and J is TRBJ1-2; TRBD1 matches 9 bases. Germline V gene data show CDR1 as SGHRS and CDR2 as YFSETQ. The CDR3 runs to 13 residues. The V and J ends lost 3 bases and 6 bases, in that order; junction bases with no gene match: 3. The CDR3 region has the DNA TGCGCCAGCAGCTGGGGACAGGGAGATGGCTACACCTTC. Its translation is CASSWGQGDGYTF.

The J gene is TRBJ2-5, the V gene TRBV25-1; the D gene is possibly TRBD2 (6 bases). The CDR3 runs to 14 residues. In germline, CDR1 is MGHDK, CDR2 SYGVNS. The V end was cut by 6 bases, the J end by 4 bases, with 15 bases between. The CDR3 bases are TGTGCCAGCAGCGGGAACGGGGGTACAGAGACCCAGTACTTC. Protein sequence: CASSGNGGTETQYF.

A remark on this clone: The junction departs from germline at one end; a sequencing error may be responsible. J is TRBJ2-4 and V is TRBV7-9, with TRBD2 identical over 7 bases. Germline V gene lookup returns CDR1 SEHNR and CDR2 FQNEAQ (reference sequence). CDR3 length: 14 amino acids. CDR3 amino acids: CASSLDGGWNSQYF. CDR3 DNA sequence: TGTGCCAGCAGCTTAGACGGGGGGTGGAACAGTCAGTACTTC.

The chain combines TRBV6-1 with TRBJ2-7; 9 nucleotides match TRBD1. Germline CDR1 MNHNS, CDR2 SASEGT. V trimming: 2 bases; J trimming: 7 bases; junction bases outside the gene matches: 9. The length of the CDR3 is 15 residues. The CDR3 region is CASSEPVRTGEEQYV. The DNA for the CDR3 is TGTGCCAGCAGTGAACCAGTTCGGACAGGGGAGGAGCAGTACGTC.

Remarks on this clone: The same CDR3 is also encoded by other DNA sequences in this sample. This chain joins TRBV5-8 and TRBJ1-5, with D perhaps TRBD1 (5 bases). Per germline, CDR1 SGHTS and CDR2 YDEGEE. V dropped 4 bases and J dropped 0 bases, with 17 bases sitting between them. The CDR3 length is 17 residues. In DNA form, the CDR3 reads TGTGCCAGCAGCCAACCCATGGGGCGGATTAGCAATCAGCCCCAGCATTTT. This encodes CASSQPMGRISNQPQHF.

This clone is medium-sized (0.01 to 0.1%). V and J are TRBV4-3 and TRBJ2-1, with D possibly being TRBD2 (5 bases). CDR1 and CDR2 from the germline V gene are LGHNA and YSLEER. The CDR3 consists of 16 residues. Trimming shortened V by 4 bases and J by 0 bases, and 13 bases separated the two germline ends. The CDR3 sequence: CASSPTDWSSYNEQFF. The CDR3 DNA sequence: TGCGCCAGCAGCCCCACGGACTGGAGCTCCTACAATGAGCAGTTCTTC.

V and J are TRBV28 and TRBJ2-2, with 7 positions matching TRBD2. V lost 6 bases, J lost 3 bases, and 7 bases stayed unmatched. Germline V gene data show CDR1 as MDHEN and CDR2 as SYDVKM. The CDR3 contains 15 residues. The DNA for the CDR3 is TGTGCCAGCAGGACCGGGACTAAATACACCGGGGAGCTGTTTTTT. It yields the protein CASRTGTKYTGELFF.

The CDR3 spells CASSYSVGWEQYF. The CDR3 DNA reads TGTGCCAGCAGTTACTCCGTCGGGTGGGAGCAGTACTTC. V gene TRBV6-6 combines with J gene TRBJ2-7; no reliable D call. The germline CDR1 and CDR2 sequences are MNHNY and SVGAGI (reference sequence). V was clipped by 0 bases and J by 7 bases, with 10 bases between them. The CDR3 covers 13 residues.

The chain uses TRBV4-1 and TRBJ1-2, with TRBD1 matching over 7 bases. Germline V lookup: CDR1 MGHRA, CDR2 YSYEKL. CDR3 size: 16 residues. V lost 0 bases and J lost 3; bases outside the gene matches: 7. DNA for the CDR3: TGCGCCAGCAGCCAAGATGGACAGGAAACGTACTATGGCTACACCTTC. Encoded protein: CASSQDGQETYYGYTF.

The V and J genes are TRBV29-1 and TRBJ1-2; 7 bases are shared with TRBD1. J gave up 0 bases and V 3 bases, and 1 base lay outside the gene matches. The CDR3 is 13 amino acids. Germline-derived CDR1 and CDR2 are SQVTM and ANQGSEA. CDR3 amino acids: CSVEDRTNYGYTF. The DNA for the CDR3 is TGCAGCGTTGAGGACAGGACTAACTATGGCTACACCTTC.

The gene calls are TRBV7-2 and TRBJ2-7, with 12 bases fitting TRBD2. This CDR3 spans 14 amino acids. Germline V lookup: CDR1 SGHTA, CDR2 FQGNSA. Germline trimming cut 5 bases from V and 13 bases from J; bases unmatched to any gene: 12. CDR3 residues: CASSPAASGGAEYF. Written as DNA, the CDR3 is TGTGCCAGCAGCCCGGCGGCTAGCGGGGGGGCTGAATACTTC.

The chain employs TRBV5-5 and TRBJ2-7, with 10 bases matching TRBD1. V was pared by 4 bases and J by 2 bases, with 3 bases of the junction left unmatched. The CDR3 length is 14 residues. Germline V lookup: CDR1 SGHKS, CDR2 YYEKEE (reference sequence). The CDR3, as DNA: TGTGCCAGCAGCGCCGGACAGGGGGCCTACGAGCAGTACGTC. It codes for CASSAGQGAYEQYV.

This clone was seen a few times. The junction and the germline gene differ at one end; a read error may be behind it. J is TRBJ2-6 and V is TRBV2, with a tentative D call TRBD1 (5 bases). The germline V gene encodes CDR1 SNHLY and CDR2 FYNNEI. This CDR3 has 14 residues. CDR3 sequence (DNA): TGTGCCAGCAGACAAAGCTCTGGGGCCAACGGCCTGACTTTC. Its translation: CASRQSSGANGLTF.

The CDR3 sequence: CASSLIPRPEETNEKLFF. DNA of the CDR3: TGTGCCAGCAGCCTAATCCCTAGGCCGGAGGAAACTAATGAAAAACTGTTTTTT. This chain connects TRBV11-3 to TRBJ1-4; D is ambiguous. V lost 5 bases and J lost 1, with 20 bases in between. The CDR3 spans 18 residues. Germline V gives CDR1 SGHNT, CDR2 YENEEA.

This sequence joins TRBV4-3 and TRBJ2-3, with 11 bases matching TRBD2. CDR3 length: 19 residues. V lost 0 bases, J lost 0 bases, and 8 bases stayed unmatched. Looked up from germline, CDR1 is LGHNA and CDR2 is YSLEER. The CDR3 DNA reads TGCGCCAGCAGCCAAGAAGGAATTAGCGGGGGGGCTAGCACAGATACGCAGTATTTT. Protein: CASSQEGISGGASTDTQYF.

In nucleotides, the CDR3 is TGTGCCAGCAGCTTACAAAGCGGGGCTACGGGGGAGACCCAGTACTTC. Protein product: CASSLQSGATGETQYF. J is TRBJ2-5 and V is TRBV7-9; 7 nucleotides match TRBD2. Looked up from germline, CDR1 is SEHNR and CDR2 is FQNEAQ (reference sequence). The V segment lost 2 bases and the J segment 5 bases; nucleotides outside the gene matches: 11. This CDR3 has 16 residues.